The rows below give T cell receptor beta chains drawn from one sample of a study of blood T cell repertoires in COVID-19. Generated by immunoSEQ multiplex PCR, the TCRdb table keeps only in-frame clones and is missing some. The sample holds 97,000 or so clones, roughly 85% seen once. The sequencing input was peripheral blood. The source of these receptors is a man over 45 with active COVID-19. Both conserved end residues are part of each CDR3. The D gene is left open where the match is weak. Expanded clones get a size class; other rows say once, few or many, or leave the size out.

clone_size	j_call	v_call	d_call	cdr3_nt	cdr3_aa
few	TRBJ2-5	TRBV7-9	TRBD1	TGTGCCAGCAGCTTCCCACAGGGGGTTGGGGAGACCCAGTACTTC	CASSFPQGVGETQYF
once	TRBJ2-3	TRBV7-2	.	TGTGCCAGCAGCTTCACGGGCACAGATACGCAGTATTTT	CASSFTGTDTQYF
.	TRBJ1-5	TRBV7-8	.	TGTGCCAGCAGCTTACGTCAGAGGCAAAATCATCAGCCCCAGCATTTT	CASSLRQRQNHQPQHF
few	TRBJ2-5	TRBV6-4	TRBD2	TGTGCCAGCAGACCCGAGGCTGGGGGGGAAGAGACCCAGTACTTC	CASRPEAGGEETQYF
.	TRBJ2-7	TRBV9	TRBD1	TGTGCCAGCAGCGTAGGTGGGACAGGGGAATACGAGCAGTACTTC	CASSVGGTGEYEQYF
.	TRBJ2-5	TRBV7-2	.	TGTGCCAGCAGCCTCCGCCGGGTTGAGATACAAGAGACCCAGTACTTC	CASSLRRVEIQETQYF
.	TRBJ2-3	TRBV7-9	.	TGTGCCAGCAGCTTAGCGGGGGCCTCCACAGATACGCAGTATTTT	CASSLAGASTDTQYF
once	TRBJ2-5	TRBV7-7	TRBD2	TGTGCCAGCAGCTTAGGAGCGGGGGGACGGCAAGAGACCCAGTACTTC	CASSLGAGGRQETQYF
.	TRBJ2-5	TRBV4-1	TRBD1	TGCGCCAGCAGCCCAACCCGACAGGGGAATGGAGAGACCCAGTACTTC	CASSPTRQGNGETQYF
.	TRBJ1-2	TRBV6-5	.	TGTGCCGCAACCCAAGCGGGGGCCTTTCGCTACACCTTC	CAATQAGAFRYTF
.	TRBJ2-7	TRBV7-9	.	TGTGCCAGCAGCTTAATTGCGGAATACGAGCAGTACTTC	CASSLIAEYEQYF
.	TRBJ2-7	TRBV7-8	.	TGTGCCAGCAGCTTAGGGGGAGCTTCCTACGAGCAGTACTTC	CASSLGGASYEQYF
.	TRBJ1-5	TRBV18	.	TGTGCCAGCTCACCAGGACAGAATCAGCCCCAGCATTTT	CASSPGQNQPQHF
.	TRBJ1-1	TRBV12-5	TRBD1	TGTGCTAGTGGTTTGGCCCAGGGTGCCGGGACAGCTTATGAAGCTTTCTTT	CASGLAQGAGTAYEAFF
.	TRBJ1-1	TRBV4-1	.	TGCGCCAGCAGCCATAGGGGGTGGGTTCAGGGCAAGAACACTGAAGCTTTCTTT	CASSHRGWVQGKNTEAFF
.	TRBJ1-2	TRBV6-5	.	TGTGCCAGCAGTTTGAATCGGGGTGGCTACACCTTC	CASSLNRGGYTF
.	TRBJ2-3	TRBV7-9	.	TGTGCCAGCAGAAAGGGGAGGACTAGCACAGATACGCAGTATTTT	CASRKGRTSTDTQYF
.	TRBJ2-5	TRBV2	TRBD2	TGTGCCAGCAGTGAAGGCTTAGCGGGCAAGACCCAGTACTTC	CASSEGLAGKTQYF
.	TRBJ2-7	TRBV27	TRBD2	TGTGCCAGCAGTCCGCGACTGGGTAGCGGGGCCTACGAGCAGTACTTC	CASSPRLGSGAYEQYF
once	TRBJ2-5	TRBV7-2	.	TGTGCCAGCAGCCCTCGGACAGAACAAGAGACCCAGTACTTC	CASSPRTEQETQYF
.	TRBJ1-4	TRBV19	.	TGTGCCAGTAGGTCCGGTGCAACTAATGAAAAACTGTTTTTT	CASRSGATNEKLFF
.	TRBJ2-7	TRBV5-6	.	TGTGCCAGCAGCTTAACAGGGCCCTACGAGCAGTACTTC	CASSLTGPYEQYF
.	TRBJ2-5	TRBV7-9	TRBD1	TGTGCCAGCAGCGCTGGACAGGGGGCGGGTGAGACCCAGTACTTC	CASSAGQGAGETQYF
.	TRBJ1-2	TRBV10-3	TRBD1	TGTGCCATCAGTGAGTCACCGACAGGGGAGCATGGCTACACCTTC	CAISESPTGEHGYTF
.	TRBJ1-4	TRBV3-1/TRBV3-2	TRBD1	TGTGCCAGCAGCCAAGTTTTGGGACAGGGGGGTGAAAAACTGTTTTTT	CASSQVLGQGGEKLFF
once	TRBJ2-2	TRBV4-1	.	TGCGCCAGCAGCCCCCGTGGTGGAGGGGGCGGCACCGGGGAGCTGTTTTTT	CASSPRGGGGGTGELFF
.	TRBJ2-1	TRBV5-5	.	TGTGCCAGCAGCTTAGTAGCGGTCTCCTACAATGAGCAGTTCTTC	CASSLVAVSYNEQFF
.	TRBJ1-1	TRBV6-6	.	TGTGCCAGCAGTCTACCAGGGTCCACTGAAGCTTTCTTT	CASSLPGSTEAFF
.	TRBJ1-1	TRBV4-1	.	TGCGTCAGCAGCCAAAACACCCAGGGGACTGAAGCTTTCTTT	CVSSQNTQGTEAFF
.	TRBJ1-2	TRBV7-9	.	TGTGCCAGCAGCTTAAATACGGGATTCGATGGCTACACCTTC	CASSLNTGFDGYTF
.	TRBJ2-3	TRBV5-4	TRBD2	TGTGCCAGCAGCGCACGCGCGGGGGGAAGCACAGATACGCAGTATTTT	CASSARAGGSTDTQYF
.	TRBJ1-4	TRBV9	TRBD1	TGTGCCAGCAGCCCTCAAGCCGGCGGACAGGCAGTTGAAAAACTGTTTTTT	CASSPQAGGQAVEKLFF
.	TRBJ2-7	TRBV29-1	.	TGCAGCGTTGCCGTTCGACTGAGGAGCTCCTACGAGCAGTACTTC	CSVAVRLRSSYEQYF
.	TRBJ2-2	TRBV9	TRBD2	TGTGCCAGCAGCGTTTCGGGACTAGCGGGGTTCGGGGAGCTGTTTTTT	CASSVSGLAGFGELFF
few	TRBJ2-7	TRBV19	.	TGTGCCAGTAGTCCATTCGGGGGGCAAGGAACCTACGAGCAGTACTTC	CASSPFGGQGTYEQYF
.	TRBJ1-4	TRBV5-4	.	TGTGCCAGCAGCTTGGGGCAGGACAGTAATGAAAAACTGTTTTTT	CASSLGQDSNEKLFF
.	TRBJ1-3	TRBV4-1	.	TGCGCCAGCAGCCAATTCGGAGTCCGCTCTGGAAACACCATATATTTT	CASSQFGVRSGNTIYF
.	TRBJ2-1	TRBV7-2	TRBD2	TGTGCCAGCAGCTTAGAGCTAGCGGGGAATGAGCAGTTCTTC	CASSLELAGNEQFF
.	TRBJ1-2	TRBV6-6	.	TGTGCCAGCAGTTACTCGCCAGGGCAAGGCTACACCTTC	CASSYSPGQGYTF
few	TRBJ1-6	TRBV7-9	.	TGTGCCAGCAGTCAAGGGGTGACTTCACCCCTCCACTTT	CASSQGVTSPLHF
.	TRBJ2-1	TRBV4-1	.	TGCGCCAGCAGCCTACCGGGGGGCTCCAATGAGCAGTTCTTC	CASSLPGGSNEQFF
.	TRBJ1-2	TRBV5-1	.	TGCGCCAGCAGCCAAACAGGTCGAGAGGCCTATGGCTACACCTTC	CASSQTGREAYGYTF
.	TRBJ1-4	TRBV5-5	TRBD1	TGTGCCAGCAGCTCGACAGGGGCTAATGAAAAACTGTTTTTT	CASSSTGANEKLFF
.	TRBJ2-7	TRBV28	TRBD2	TGTGCCAGCAGCCTAGCGGGGGGACACGAGCAGTACTTC	CASSLAGGHEQYF
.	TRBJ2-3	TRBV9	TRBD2	TGTGCCAGCACCCTAGCGGGGGGGCCAGATACGCAGTATTTT	CASTLAGGPDTQYF
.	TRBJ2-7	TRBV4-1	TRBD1	TGCGCCAGCAGCCAAATAAGGGACAGGGGGCGGGACGAGCAGTACTTC	CASSQIRDRGRDEQYF
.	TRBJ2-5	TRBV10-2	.	TGCGCCAGCAGAATCGTTCCCGCGACACCACAGGGCCGACAGTACTTC	CASRIVPATPQGRQYF
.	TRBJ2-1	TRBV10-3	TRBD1	TGTGCCATCAGGCGGCGACAGGGTGAGGGTGAGCAGTTCTTC	CAIRRRQGEGEQFF
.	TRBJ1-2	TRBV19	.	TGTGCCAGTACCAGGGTCCCCTATGGCTACACCTTC	CASTRVPYGYTF
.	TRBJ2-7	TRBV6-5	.	TGTGCCAGCAGTTACTCGTCCAGAACCTACGAGCAGTACTTC	CASSYSSRTYEQYF
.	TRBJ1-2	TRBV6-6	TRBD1	TGTGCCAGCAGTTTCTCACAGGGGGCGGATGGCTACACCTTC	CASSFSQGADGYTF
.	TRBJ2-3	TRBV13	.	TGTGCCAGCAGTCAACGGGGGGCTTCCACAGATACGCAGTATTTT	CASSQRGASTDTQYF